Below, 10 T cell receptor beta chains from the same sample are listed, as sequenced in a study of blood T cell repertoires in COVID-19. Measured with immunoSEQ multiplex PCR; TCRdb has only the in-frame clones, and not every one. The sample lists 270,000 or so clones; 65% to 90% were seen once. Sequenced: peripheral blood. These receptors came from a woman in her sixties with active or convalescent COVID-19.

The rearrangement uses TRBV7-9 and TRBJ1-1; a weak D match, TRBD1 (6 bases). Germline lookup yields CDR1 SEHNR and CDR2 FQNEAQ (reference sequence). The V and J ends lost 5 bases and 1 base respectively, with 14 bases between them. This CDR3 comprises 15 residues. CDR3: CASSARGGPNTEAFF. The CDR3 DNA reads TGTGCCAGCAGCGCTCGCGGGGGCCCGAACACTGAAGCTTTCTTT.

The chain is built from TRBV5-1 and TRBJ2-1, with D possibly being TRBD1 (5 bases). CDR3 length: 22 amino acids. Trimming left V 1 base short and J 0 bases short, with 29 bases between. CDR1 and CDR2 (germline): SGHRS, YFSETQ. The DNA of the CDR3 is TGCGCCAGCAGCTTGAGATCAGGGCAACCCAGGGTTAGGATGGGCTCCTACAATGAGCAGTTCTTC. Translating gives CASSLRSGQPRVRMGSYNEQFF.

The V call is TRBV19, the J call TRBJ2-3; 7 nucleotides align to TRBD1. The CDR3 is made up of 15 amino acids. J gave up 3 bases and V 6 bases, and 9 bases lay outside the gene matches. The germline V gene has CDR1 LNHDA and CDR2 SQIVND (reference sequence). CDR3 bases: TGTGCCAGTAGCAACAGGGGCAGTCATACAGATACGCAGTATTTT. Translating gives CASSNRGSHTDTQYF.

J is TRBJ1-2 and V is TRBV3-1 (or the pseudogene TRBV3-2); 9 bases align to TRBD1. V gave up 1 base and J gave up 9 bases; unmatched junction bases: 9. CDR1 is LGHDT, CDR2 YNNKEL, per germline (reference sequence). The CDR3 runs to 15 residues. DNA for the CDR3: TGTGCCAGCAGCCAAGGAAACCGGGGACAGGGCAGCTACACCTTC. Amino acid sequence: CASSQGNRGQGSYTF.

The gene calls are TRBV7-6 and TRBJ2-3; tentatively, D is TRBD2 (6 bases). The V and J ends lost 0 bases and 0 bases respectively, with 7 bases between them. The CDR3 totals 15 residues. Germline values: CDR1 SGHVS, CDR2 FNYEAQ. CDR3 coding DNA: TGTGCCAGCAGCTTAGCGGGGGGTAGCACAGATACGCAGTATTTT. Amino acid sequence: CASSLAGGSTDTQYF.

This rearrangement joins TRBV6-2 or TRBV6-3 to TRBJ1-5, with 9 bases aligning to TRBD1. The CDR3 is made up of 14 amino acids. The germline V gene has CDR1 MNHEY and CDR2 SVGEGT. V lost 4 bases to trimming and J lost 6 bases; unmatched junction nucleotides: 4. The CDR3 sequence is CASSSTGGVQPQHF. In nucleotides, the CDR3 is TGTGCCAGCAGTTCCACAGGGGGCGTTCAGCCCCAGCATTTT.

Written as DNA, the CDR3 is TGCGCCAGCAGCCTTCAGGGGGGATCCTACAATGAGCAGTTCTTC. This gives the protein CASSLQGGSYNEQFF. The chain is built from TRBV5-1 and TRBJ2-1; maybe TRBD1 (7 bases). The V end lost 4 bases, the J end lost 1 base, and 12 bases lay between the germline ends. This CDR3 comprises 15 residues. CDR1 is SGHRS and CDR2 is YFSETQ in the germline V gene.

The chain is built from TRBV7-2 and TRBJ2-5, with TRBD2 matching 11 bases. The CDR3 length is 18 residues. Germline V gene data show CDR1 as SGHTA and CDR2 as FQGNSA. V was clipped by 0 bases and J by 5 bases; unmatched bases: 11. The CDR3 region has the DNA TGTGCCAGCAGCTTAGCGAGTGGGCGACTAGCGGGGTCGGAGACCCAGTACTTC. Translated, it gives CASSLASGRLAGSETQYF.

This clone is a singleton in its sample. The chain recombines TRBV5-1 with TRBJ1-1, with TRBD1 identical over 9 bases. Germline loops: CDR1 SGHRS, CDR2 YFSETQ. V was pared by 3 bases and J by 7 bases, with 7 bases of the junction left unmatched. The CDR3 length is 14 residues. CDR3 region: CASSSGTGRVEAFF. CDR3 nucleotide sequence: TGCGCCAGCAGCTCAGGGACAGGGAGGGTTGAAGCTTTCTTT.

V and J are TRBV5-1 and TRBJ1-1; possible D gene TRBD1, 5 bases. The CDR3 is 17 residues long. Germline V lookup: CDR1 SGHRS, CDR2 YFSETQ. V was pared by 4 bases and J by 1 base, with 20 bases between. The CDR3 nucleotides are TGCGCCAGCAGCCCGGGGGGGAGTAACCTAGGGAACACTGAAGCTTTCTTT. Translated: CASSPGGSNLGNTEAFF.